One sample yielded the 2 T cell receptor beta chains listed below, sequenced in a study of shared clonotypes between healthy human individuals. Data came from immunoSEQ multiplex PCR; TCRdb stores just in-frame clones and leaves some out. The sample has 2 million to 2.5 million clones, approximately 96% seen once. The sample was naive CD4+ T cells sorted from blood. Documented subset: CD45RA+ positively selected. The receptors come from a man between 18 and 35 years old in good health.

The chain links TRBV5-1 to TRBJ2-3; D is unresolved. The CDR3 covers 12 residues. Germline CDR1 and CDR2: SGHRS and YFSETQ. The V gene lost 5 bases and the J gene lost 4 bases, with 8 bases spanning the gap. The CDR3 sequence: CASRPDADTQYF. The DNA for the CDR3 is TGCGCCAGCAGGCCAGACGCAGATACGCAGTATTTT. Drawing the rest from reference TRBV5-1 and TRBJ2-3, the complete variable domain is KAGVTQTPRYLIKTRGQQVTLSCSPISGHRSVSWYQQTPGQGLQFLFEYFSETQRNKGNFPGRFSGRQFSNSRSEMNVSTLELGDSALYLCASRPDADTQYFGPGTRLTVL.

This chain connects TRBV6-5 to TRBJ1-1, with D possibly being TRBD1 (6 bases). This CDR3 has 14 residues. Deletions cut 4 bases from V and 5 bases from J, with 14 bases between. From germline, CDR1 is MNHEY and CDR2 SVGAGI. This chain's CDR3 is CASSSILQGTEAFF. The DNA for the CDR3 is TGTGCCAGCAGTTCAATCTTACAGGGAACTGAAGCTTTCTTT.